This T cell receptor beta chain comes out of a study of Ad26.COV2.S vaccination and SARS-CoV-2 variants. Study details: In the study, Ad26.COV2.S was injected intramuscularly once, or twice 56 days apart.

The treatment was: 19 received Ad26.COV2.S at low or high dose, single or two shots; about 5 received placebo; per-sample allocation not given. Sample collection was performed on day 63 after the first vaccine or placebo injection. This table comes from immunoSEQ multiplex PCR, and its TCRdb copy is limited to in-frame clones, with some not included. Found here are about 390,000 clones, approximately 91% of them singletons; the top ten hold under 3.5%. Trimming took 3 bases from V and 6 from J, leaving 14 bases between them. Looked up from germline, CDR1 is SGHAT and CDR2 is FQNNGV. The CDR3 runs to 15 residues.

This receptor was identified in a person aged 18-60 years who received the Ad26.COV2.S COVID-19 vaccine or a placebo. The sequenced sample was peripheral blood, obtained in a trial of Ad26.COV2.S vaccine versus placebo. V usage is TRBV11-2 and J usage is TRBJ1-4, with no clear D. For the CDR3, the DNA is TGTGCCAGCAGCTTCAATCCCGAGGCGGATGAAAAACTGTTTTTT. This gives the protein CASSFNPEADEKLFF.